Given below is one TCR beta chain in context. The data were obtained in a study of T cell changes during pregnancy in multiple sclerosis. Clones were read by immunoSEQ multiplex PCR, and TCRdb kept only the in-frame ones, dropping some. The sample holds fewer than 55,000 clones, around 90% seen once. CDR3 length: 14 amino acids. Germline V gene data show CDR1 as SGHRS and CDR2 as YFSETQ. The V segment lost 2 bases and the J segment 4 bases; nucleotides outside the gene matches: 5. The sequences come from peripheral blood, collected in the second trimester of pregnancy. The chain recombines TRBV5-1 with TRBJ2-7; 8 bases are a match to TRBD1. This TCR derives from a female donor in good health, enrolled as a control in a pregnancy study. CDR3 nucleotides: TGCGCCAGCAGCTTCGGACAGGGACGATACGAGCAGTACTTC. Its protein product is CASSFGQGRYEQYF.